This T cell receptor beta chain was identified in a study of CD8 T cells in cerebrospinal fluid in Alzheimer's disease. Findings and limits, study-wide: In mild cognitive impairment or Alzheimer's disease, the biggest CSF clone made up more TCRs than in controls.

Every participant was in good physical condition without acute infectious disease. Droplet-based sequencing used CSF cells sorted as live with a live/dead marker. This clonotype registers large (0.1 to 1%) by frequency. What it recognizes is unknown. Germline V lookup: CDR1 MDHEN, CDR2 SYDVKM. The CDR3 totals 12 residues. No DNA is given; TCRdb re-called the 10x single-cell sequencing reads and lists each CDR3 protein once. In all, the sample yields 1,100 or so distinct CDR3 sequences. The chain employs TRBV28 and TRBJ2-3. This sequence originates from a human donor in good health. Source material: cerebrospinal fluid. This chain's CDR3 is CASSGRPDTQYF.